The next 5 T cell receptor beta chains were all read from a single sample in a study of cytomegalovirus exposure and HLA in healthy donors. Primers for the PCR totalled 60 Vbeta and 13 Jbeta. Assay: immunoSEQ multiplex PCR; the TCRdb copy retains only in-frame clones and omits some. Of 150,000 to 200,000 clones listed, around 80% are singletons. Input material: PBMCs. Source of these receptors: a woman younger than 30 in good health and CMV-seronegative.

The chain is built from TRBV29-1 and TRBJ2-1, with D possibly matching TRBD1 (5 bases). V dropped 1 base and J dropped 0 bases, with 10 bases sitting between them. Germline lookup yields CDR1 SQVTM and CDR2 ANQGSEA. The CDR3 extends over 15 amino acids. The CDR3 is CSVEGGQSSYNEQFF. In DNA form, the CDR3 reads TGCAGCGTTGAAGGGGGCCAGAGCTCCTACAATGAGCAGTTCTTC.

The V and J genes are TRBV7-2 and TRBJ2-5; 8 nucleotides match TRBD2. This CDR3 is built from 13 residues. Trimming took 6 bases from V and 3 from J; bases not matched to a gene: 3. Germline V gene data show CDR1 as SGHTA and CDR2 as FQGNSA. Here the CDR3 DNA reads TGTGCCAGCAGACTTAGCGGGGAAGAGACCCAGTACTTC. This codes for CASRLSGEETQYF.

V gene TRBV6-1 combines with J gene TRBJ2-3; tentatively, D is TRBD1 (6 bases). Germline loops: CDR1 MNHNS, CDR2 SASEGT. This CDR3 spans 15 amino acids. Between the trimmed V and J ends, which lost 1 base and 4 bases, there was a span of 12 bases. Here the CDR3 DNA reads TGTGCCAGCAGTGAAGGTGGACAGTACTCAGATACGCAGTATTTT. As protein: CASSEGGQYSDTQYF.

This chain joins TRBV7-2 and TRBJ2-1; D is unclear. Trimming removed 5 bases at V and 10 bases at J, with 15 bases between. The CDR3 length is 13 residues. The germline gives CDR1 SGHTA, CDR2 FQGNSA. For the CDR3, the DNA is TGTGCCAGCAGCGTACCCCAGGCTTACGAGCAGTTCTTC. It specifies CASSVPQAYEQFF. The full variable domain, completed using reference TRBV7-2 and TRBJ2-1, is GAGVSQSPSNKVTEKGKDVELRCDPISGHTALYWYRQSLGQGLEFLIYFQGNSAPDKSGLPSDRFSAERTGGSVSTLTIQRTQQEDSAVYLCASSVPQAYEQFFGPGTRLTVL.

The CDR3 sequence is CATHARGNEQFF. Written as DNA, the CDR3 is TGTGCCACCCACGCTAGGGGCAATGAGCAGTTCTTC. This chain links TRBV7-2 with TRBJ2-1; D possibly corresponds to TRBD1 (5 bases). Germline V lookup: CDR1 SGHTA, CDR2 FQGNSA. V lost 10 bases and J 6 bases, leaving 13 bases between the germline ends. The CDR3 consists of 12 residues.